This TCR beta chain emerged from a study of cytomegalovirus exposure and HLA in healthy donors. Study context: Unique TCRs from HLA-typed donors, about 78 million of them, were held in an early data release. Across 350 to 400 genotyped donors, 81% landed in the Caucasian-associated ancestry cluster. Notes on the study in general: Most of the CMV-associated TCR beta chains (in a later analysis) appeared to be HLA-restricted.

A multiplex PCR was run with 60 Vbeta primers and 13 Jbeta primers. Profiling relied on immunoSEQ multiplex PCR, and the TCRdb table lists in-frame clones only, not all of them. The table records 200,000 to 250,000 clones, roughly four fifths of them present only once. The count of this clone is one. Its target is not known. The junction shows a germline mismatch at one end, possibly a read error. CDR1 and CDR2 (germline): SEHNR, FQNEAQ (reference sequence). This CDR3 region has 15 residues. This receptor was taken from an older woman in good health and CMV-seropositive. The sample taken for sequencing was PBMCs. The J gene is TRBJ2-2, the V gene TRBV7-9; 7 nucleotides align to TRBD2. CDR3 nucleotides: TGTTCCAGCAGCTTAATCACGGGAGGTCTCGGGGAGCTGTTTTTT. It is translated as CSSSLITGGLGELFF. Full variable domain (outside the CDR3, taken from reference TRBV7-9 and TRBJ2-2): DTGVSQNPRHKITKRGQNVTFRCDPISEHNRLYWYRQTLGQGPEFLTYFQNEAQLEKSRLLSDRFSAERPKGSFSTLEIQRTEQGDSAMYLCSSSLITGGLGELFFGEGSRLTVL.